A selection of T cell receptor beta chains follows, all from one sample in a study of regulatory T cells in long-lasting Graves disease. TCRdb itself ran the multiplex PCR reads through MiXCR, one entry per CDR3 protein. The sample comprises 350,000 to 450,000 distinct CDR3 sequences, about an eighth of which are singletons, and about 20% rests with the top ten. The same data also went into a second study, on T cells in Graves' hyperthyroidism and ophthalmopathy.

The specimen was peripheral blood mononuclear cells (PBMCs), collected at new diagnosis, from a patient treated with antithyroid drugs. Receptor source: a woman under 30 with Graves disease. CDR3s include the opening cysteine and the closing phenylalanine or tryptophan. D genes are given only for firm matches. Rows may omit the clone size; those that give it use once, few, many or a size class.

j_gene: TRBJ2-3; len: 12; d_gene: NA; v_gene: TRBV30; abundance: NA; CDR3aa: CAWSGNTDTQYF; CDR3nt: TGTGCCTGGAGCGGGAACACAGATACGCAGTATTTT
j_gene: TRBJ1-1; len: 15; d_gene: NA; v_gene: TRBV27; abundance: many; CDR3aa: CASKVWGATSTEAFF; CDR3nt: TGTGCCAGCAAGGTTTGGGGCGCTACCAGCACTGAAGCTTTCTTT
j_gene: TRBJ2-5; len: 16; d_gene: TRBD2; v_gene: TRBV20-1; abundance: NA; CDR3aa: CSAPEGTSLNQETQYF; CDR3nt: TGCAGTGCTCCAGAGGGGACTAGCCTAAACCAAGAGACCCAGTACTTC
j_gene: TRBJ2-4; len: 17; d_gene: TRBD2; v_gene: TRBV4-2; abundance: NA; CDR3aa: CASSQDSSGGAGYIQYF; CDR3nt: TGTGCCAGCAGCCAAGATTCTAGCGGGGGGGCCGGTTACATTCAGTACTTC
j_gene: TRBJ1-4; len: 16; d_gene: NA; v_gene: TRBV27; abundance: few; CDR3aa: CASSLYGGRKDEKLFF; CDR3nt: TGTGCCAGCAGTTTATATGGGGGGAGGAAGGATGAAAAACTGTTTTTT
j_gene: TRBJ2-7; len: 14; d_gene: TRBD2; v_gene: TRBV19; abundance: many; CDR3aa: CAETSGATSYEQYF; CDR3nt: TGTGCCGAGACTAGCGGGGCGACCTCCTACGAGCAGTACTTC
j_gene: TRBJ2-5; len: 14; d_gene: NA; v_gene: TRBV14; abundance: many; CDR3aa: CASSQGYPKETQYF; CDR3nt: TGTGCCAGCAGCCAGGGCTACCCGAAAGAGACCCAGTACTTC
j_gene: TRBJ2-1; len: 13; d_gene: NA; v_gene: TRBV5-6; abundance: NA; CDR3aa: CASSLGSPNEQFF; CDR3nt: TGTGCCAGCAGCTTGGGGAGCCCCAATGAGCAGTTCTTC
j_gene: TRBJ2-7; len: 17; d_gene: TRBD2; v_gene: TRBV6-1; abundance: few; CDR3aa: CASRLGLAGSRAHEQYF; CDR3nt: TGTGCCAGCAGGCTGGGGTTAGCGGGATCCAGAGCCCACGAGCAGTACTTC
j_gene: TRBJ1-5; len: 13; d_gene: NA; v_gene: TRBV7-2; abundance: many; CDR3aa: CASSLTRDQPQHF; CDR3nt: TGTGCCAGCAGCCTTACACGGGATCAGCCCCAGCATTTT
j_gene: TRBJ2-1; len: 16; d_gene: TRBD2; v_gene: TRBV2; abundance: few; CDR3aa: CASSPLTSGMSDEQFF; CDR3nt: TGTGCCAGCAGTCCCCTGACTAGCGGGATGAGTGATGAGCAGTTCTTC
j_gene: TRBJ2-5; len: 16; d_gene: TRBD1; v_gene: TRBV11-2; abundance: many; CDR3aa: CASSLGTGLLRETQYF; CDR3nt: TGTGCCAGCAGCTTGGGGACAGGGTTGTTACGGGAGACCCAGTACTTC
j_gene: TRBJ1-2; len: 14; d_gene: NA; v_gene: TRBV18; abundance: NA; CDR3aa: CASSLYPGLYGYTF; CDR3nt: TGTGCCAGCTCACTATACCCAGGGCTCTATGGCTACACCTTC
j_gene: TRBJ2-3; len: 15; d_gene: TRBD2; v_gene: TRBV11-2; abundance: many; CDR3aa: CASSFLAAYTDTQYF; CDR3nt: TGTGCCAGCAGCTTCCTAGCGGCGTACACAGATACGCAGTATTTT
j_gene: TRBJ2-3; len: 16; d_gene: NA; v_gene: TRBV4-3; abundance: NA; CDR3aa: CASSQGFGGRGDTQYF; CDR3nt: TGCGCCAGCAGCCAAGGGTTCGGGGGGCGTGGAGATACGCAGTATTTT
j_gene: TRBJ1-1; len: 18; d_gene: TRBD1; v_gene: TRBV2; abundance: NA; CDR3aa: CASREYGTGLNMNTEAFF; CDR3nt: TGTGCCAGCAGGGAGTACGGGACAGGCCTCAACATGAACACTGAAGCTTTCTTT
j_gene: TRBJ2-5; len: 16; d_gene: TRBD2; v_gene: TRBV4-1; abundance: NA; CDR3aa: CASSQDKRGAQETQYF; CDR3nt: TGCGCCAGCAGCCAAGACAAGCGGGGGGCCCAAGAGACCCAGTACTTC
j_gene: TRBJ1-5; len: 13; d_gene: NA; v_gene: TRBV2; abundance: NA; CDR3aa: CASSETTNQPQHF; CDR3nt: TGTGCCAGCAGTGAAACAACCAATCAGCCCCAGCATTTT
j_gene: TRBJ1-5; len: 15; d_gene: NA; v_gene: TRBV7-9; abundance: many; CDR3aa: CASSFEQGANQPQHF; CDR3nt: TGTGCCAGCAGCTTCGAACAGGGAGCAAATCAGCCCCAGCATTTT
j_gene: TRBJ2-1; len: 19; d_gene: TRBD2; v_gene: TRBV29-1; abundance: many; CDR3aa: CSVVRLVPGLAGTGNEQFF; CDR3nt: TGCAGCGTTGTAAGGCTGGTCCCGGGACTAGCGGGAACTGGCAATGAGCAGTTCTTC
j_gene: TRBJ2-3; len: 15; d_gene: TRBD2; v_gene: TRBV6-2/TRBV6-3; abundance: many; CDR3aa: CASSAGTSGADTQYF; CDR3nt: TGTGCCAGCAGTGCCGGGACTAGCGGGGCAGATACGCAGTATTTT
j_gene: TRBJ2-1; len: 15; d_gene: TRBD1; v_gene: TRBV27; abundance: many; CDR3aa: CASSSARRGRNEQFF; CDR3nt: TGTGCCAGCAGTTCGGCTCGCAGGGGGCGGAATGAGCAGTTCTTC
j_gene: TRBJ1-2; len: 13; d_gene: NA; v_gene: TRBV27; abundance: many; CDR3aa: CASSPTELYGYTF; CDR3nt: TGTGCCAGCAGTCCGACAGAGTTGTATGGCTACACCTTC
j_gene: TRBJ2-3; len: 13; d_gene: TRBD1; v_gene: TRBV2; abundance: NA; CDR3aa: CASLGQGLDTQYF; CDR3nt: TGTGCCAGCCTGGGACAGGGCCTAGATACGCAGTATTTT
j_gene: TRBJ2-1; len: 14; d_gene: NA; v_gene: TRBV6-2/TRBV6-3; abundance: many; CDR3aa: CASSPERRYNEQFF; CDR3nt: TGTGCCAGCAGTCCGGAAAGGAGGTACAATGAGCAGTTCTTC
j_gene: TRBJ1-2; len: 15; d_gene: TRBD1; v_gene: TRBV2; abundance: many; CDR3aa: CASSDLTGVERGYTF; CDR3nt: TGTGCCAGCAGTGACCTGACAGGGGTTGAGCGTGGCTACACCTTC
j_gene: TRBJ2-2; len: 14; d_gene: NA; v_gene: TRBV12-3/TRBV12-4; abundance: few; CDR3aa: CASSFDRRTGELFF; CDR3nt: TGTGCCAGCAGTTTTGACAGGCGAACCGGGGAGCTGTTTTTT
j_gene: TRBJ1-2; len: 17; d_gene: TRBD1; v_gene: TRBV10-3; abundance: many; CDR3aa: CAISVFGQGSPNYGYTF; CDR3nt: TGTGCCATCAGTGTTTTCGGACAGGGTTCCCCTAACTATGGCTACACCTTC
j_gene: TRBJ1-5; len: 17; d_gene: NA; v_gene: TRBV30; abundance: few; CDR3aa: CAWSEKGVGGSNQPQHF; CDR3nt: TGTGCCTGGAGCGAAAAAGGGGTGGGGGGAAGCAATCAGCCCCAGCATTTT
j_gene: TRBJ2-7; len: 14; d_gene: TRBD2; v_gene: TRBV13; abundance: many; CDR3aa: CASSLGIAGDEQYF; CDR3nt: TGTGCCAGCAGCTTAGGGATAGCGGGAGACGAGCAGTACTTC
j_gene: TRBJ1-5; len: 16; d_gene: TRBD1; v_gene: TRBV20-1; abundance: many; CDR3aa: CSASTGWDYSNQPQHF; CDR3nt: TGCAGTGCCTCGACAGGGTGGGATTATAGCAATCAGCCCCAGCATTTT
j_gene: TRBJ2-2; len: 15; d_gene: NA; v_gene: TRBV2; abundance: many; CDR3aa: CASSVGTTNTGELFF; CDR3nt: TGTGCCAGCAGTGTCGGCACTACGAACACCGGGGAGCTGTTTTTT
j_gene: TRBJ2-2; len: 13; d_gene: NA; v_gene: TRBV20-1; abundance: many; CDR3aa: CSARPRNTGELFF; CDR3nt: TGCAGTGCCCGCCCCAGGAACACCGGGGAGCTGTTTTTT
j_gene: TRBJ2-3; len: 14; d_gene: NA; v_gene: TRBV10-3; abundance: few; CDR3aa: CAIRLTESTDTQYF; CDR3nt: TGTGCCATCAGGCTGACAGAGAGCACAGATACGCAGTATTTT
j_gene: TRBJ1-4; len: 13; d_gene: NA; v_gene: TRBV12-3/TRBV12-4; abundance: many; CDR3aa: CASSFLINEKLFF; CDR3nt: TGTGCCAGCAGTTTTTTGATTAATGAAAAACTGTTTTTT
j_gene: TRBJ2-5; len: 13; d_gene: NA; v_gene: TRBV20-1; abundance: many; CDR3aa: CSARDLQRETQYF; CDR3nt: TGCAGTGCTAGAGATCTGCAACGGGAGACCCAGTACTTC
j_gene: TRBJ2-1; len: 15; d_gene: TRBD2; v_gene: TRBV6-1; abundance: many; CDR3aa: CASIGLAGAQGEQFF; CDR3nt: TGTGCCAGCATCGGACTAGCGGGGGCACAGGGTGAGCAGTTCTTC
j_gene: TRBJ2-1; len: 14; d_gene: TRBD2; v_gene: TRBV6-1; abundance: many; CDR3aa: CASRDSGRVGEQFF; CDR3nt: TGTGCCAGCAGAGATAGCGGGAGGGTGGGTGAGCAGTTCTTC
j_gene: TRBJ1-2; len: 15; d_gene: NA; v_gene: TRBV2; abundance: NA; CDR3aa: CASSGGRSLNYGYTF; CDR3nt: TGTGCCAGCAGCGGGGGACGGAGCCTTAACTATGGCTACACCTTC
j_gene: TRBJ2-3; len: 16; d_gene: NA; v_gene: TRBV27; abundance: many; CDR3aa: CASSFSPSSSTDTQYF; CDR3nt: TGTGCCAGCAGTTTCTCCCCTAGCTCTAGCACAGATACGCAGTATTTT
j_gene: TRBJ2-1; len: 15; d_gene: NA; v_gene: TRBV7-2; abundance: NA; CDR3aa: CASSLGLGPYNEQFF; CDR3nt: TGTGCCAGCAGCTTAGGACTAGGCCCTTACAATGAGCAGTTCTTC
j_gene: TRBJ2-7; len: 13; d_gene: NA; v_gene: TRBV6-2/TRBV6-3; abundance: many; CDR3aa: CASRRTTLNEQYF; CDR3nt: TGTGCCAGCAGGCGCACTACCCTCAACGAGCAGTACTTC
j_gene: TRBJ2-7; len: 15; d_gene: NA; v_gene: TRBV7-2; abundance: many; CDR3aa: CASSRQSRTTYEQYF; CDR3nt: TGTGCCAGCAGCCGCCAGTCCCGGACCACCTACGAGCAGTACTTC
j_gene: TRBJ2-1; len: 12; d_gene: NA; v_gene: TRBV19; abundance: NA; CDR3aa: CASSIGGYEQFF; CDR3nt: TGTGCCAGTAGTATAGGAGGGTATGAGCAGTTCTTC
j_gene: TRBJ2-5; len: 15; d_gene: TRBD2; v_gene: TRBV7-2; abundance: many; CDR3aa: CASSLAGLAEETQYF; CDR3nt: TGTGCCAGCAGCTTAGCAGGGCTAGCGGAAGAGACCCAGTACTTC
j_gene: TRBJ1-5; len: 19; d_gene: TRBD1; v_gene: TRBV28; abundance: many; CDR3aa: CASSYRGLLGQGVDQPQHF; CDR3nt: TGTGCCAGCAGTTACCGAGGGCTACTGGGACAGGGTGTAGATCAGCCCCAGCATTTT
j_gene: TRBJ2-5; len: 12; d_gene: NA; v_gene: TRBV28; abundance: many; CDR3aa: CASSLRTETQYF; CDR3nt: TGTGCCAGCAGTTTACGTACAGAGACCCAGTACTTC
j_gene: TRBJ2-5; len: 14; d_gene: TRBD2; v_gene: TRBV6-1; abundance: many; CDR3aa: CASSASGGPETQYF; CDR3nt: TGTGCCAGCAGTGCTAGCGGGGGGCCAGAGACCCAGTACTTC
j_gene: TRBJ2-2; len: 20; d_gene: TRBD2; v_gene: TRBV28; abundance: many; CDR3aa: CASSRGPPMTSGSGTGELFF; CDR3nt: TGTGCCAGCAGTCGAGGCCCACCGATGACTAGCGGGAGTGGTACCGGGGAGCTGTTTTTT
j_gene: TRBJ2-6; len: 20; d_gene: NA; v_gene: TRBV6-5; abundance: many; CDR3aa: CASSYSLSPGDVSGANVLTF; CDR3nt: TGTGCCAGCAGTTACTCCCTCTCGCCAGGGGATGTTTCTGGGGCCAACGTCCTGACTTTC
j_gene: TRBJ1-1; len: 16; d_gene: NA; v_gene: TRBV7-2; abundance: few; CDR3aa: CASSLGGGMGLPEAFF; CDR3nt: TGTGCCAGCAGCTTAGGTGGGGGCATGGGGTTGCCTGAAGCTTTCTTT
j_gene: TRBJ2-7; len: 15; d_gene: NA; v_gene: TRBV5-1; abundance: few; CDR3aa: CASSLGGGSSYEQYF; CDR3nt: TGCGCCAGCAGCTTGGGTGGGGGCAGCTCCTACGAGCAGTACTTC
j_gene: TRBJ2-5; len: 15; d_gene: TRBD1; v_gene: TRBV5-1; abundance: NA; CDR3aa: CASRVTGGRTETQDF; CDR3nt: TGCGCCAGCAGGGTAACAGGGGGCAGGACAGAGACCCAGGACTTC
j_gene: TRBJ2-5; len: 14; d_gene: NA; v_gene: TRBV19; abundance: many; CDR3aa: CASSSGRGKETQYF; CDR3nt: TGTGCCAGTAGCTCGGGACGCGGGAAAGAGACCCAGTACTTC
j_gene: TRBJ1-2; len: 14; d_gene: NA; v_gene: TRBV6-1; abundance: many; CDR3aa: CASQGRGVSYGYTF; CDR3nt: TGTGCCAGCCAGGGGAGGGGAGTGAGCTATGGCTACACCTTC
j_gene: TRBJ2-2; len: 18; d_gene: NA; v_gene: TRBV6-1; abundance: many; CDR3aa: CASSTELETRDYTGELFF; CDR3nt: TGTGCCAGCAGTACCGAACTAGAGACACGGGACTACACCGGGGAGCTGTTTTTT
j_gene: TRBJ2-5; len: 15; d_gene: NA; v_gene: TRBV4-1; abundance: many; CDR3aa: CASSQGMGALETQYF; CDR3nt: TGCGCCAGCAGCCAAGGAATGGGGGCTCTAGAGACCCAGTACTTC
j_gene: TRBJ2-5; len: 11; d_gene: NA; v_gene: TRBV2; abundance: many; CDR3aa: CASSAGETQYF; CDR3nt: TGTGCCAGCAGTGCTGGGGAGACCCAGTACTTC
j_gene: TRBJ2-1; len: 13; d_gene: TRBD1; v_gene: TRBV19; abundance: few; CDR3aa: CASNRGSRNEQFF; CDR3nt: TGTGCCAGTAACAGGGGATCGCGGAATGAGCAGTTCTTC
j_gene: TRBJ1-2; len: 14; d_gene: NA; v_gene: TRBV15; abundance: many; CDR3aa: CATSRDWGTLGYTF; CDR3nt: TGTGCCACCAGCAGAGATTGGGGCACCTTGGGCTACACCTTC